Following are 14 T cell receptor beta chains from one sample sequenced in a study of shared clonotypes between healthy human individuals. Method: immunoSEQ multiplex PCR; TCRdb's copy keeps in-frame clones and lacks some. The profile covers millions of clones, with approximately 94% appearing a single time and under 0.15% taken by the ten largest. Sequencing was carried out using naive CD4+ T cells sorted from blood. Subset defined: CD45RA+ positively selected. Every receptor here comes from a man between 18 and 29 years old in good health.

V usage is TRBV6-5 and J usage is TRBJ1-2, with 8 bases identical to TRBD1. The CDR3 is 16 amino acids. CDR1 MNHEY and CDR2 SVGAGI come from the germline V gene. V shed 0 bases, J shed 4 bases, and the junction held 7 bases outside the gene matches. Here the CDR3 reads CASSYSGQGRGYGYTF. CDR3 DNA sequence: TGTGCCAGCAGTTACTCCGGACAGGGACGCGGCTATGGCTACACCTTC.

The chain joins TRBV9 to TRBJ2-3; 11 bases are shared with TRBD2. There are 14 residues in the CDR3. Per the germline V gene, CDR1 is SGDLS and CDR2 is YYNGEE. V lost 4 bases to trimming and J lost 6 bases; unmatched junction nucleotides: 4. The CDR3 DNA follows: TGTGCCAGCAGCATACGGACTAGCGGGGATACGCAGTATTTT. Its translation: CASSIRTSGDTQYF.

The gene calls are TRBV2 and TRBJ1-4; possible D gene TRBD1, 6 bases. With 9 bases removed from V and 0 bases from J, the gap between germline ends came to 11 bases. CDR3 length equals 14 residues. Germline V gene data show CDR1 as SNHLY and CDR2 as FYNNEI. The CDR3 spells CARRTDSTNEKLFF. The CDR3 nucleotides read TGTGCCAGACGGACAGACTCAACTAATGAAAAACTGTTTTTT.

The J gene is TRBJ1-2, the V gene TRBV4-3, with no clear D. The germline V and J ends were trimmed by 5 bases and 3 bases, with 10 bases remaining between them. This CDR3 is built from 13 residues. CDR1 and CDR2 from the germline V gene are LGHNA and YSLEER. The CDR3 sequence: CASSSLMDYGYTF. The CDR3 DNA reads TGCGCCAGCAGCTCCCTGATGGACTATGGCTACACCTTC.

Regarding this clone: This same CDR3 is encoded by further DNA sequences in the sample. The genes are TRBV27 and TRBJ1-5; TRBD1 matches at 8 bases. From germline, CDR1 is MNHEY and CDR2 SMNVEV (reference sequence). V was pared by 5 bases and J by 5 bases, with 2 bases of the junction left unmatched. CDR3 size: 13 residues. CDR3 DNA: TGTGCCAGCAGTGGACAGGGTTATCAGCCCCAGCATTTT. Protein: CASSGQGYQPQHF.

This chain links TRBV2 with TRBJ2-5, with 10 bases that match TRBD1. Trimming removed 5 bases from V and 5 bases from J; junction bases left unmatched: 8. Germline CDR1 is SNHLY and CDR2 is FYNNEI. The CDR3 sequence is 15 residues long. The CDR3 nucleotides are TGTGCCAGCAGTCGACAGGGGGCGGATGGGGAGACCCAGTACTTC. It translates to CASSRQGADGETQYF.

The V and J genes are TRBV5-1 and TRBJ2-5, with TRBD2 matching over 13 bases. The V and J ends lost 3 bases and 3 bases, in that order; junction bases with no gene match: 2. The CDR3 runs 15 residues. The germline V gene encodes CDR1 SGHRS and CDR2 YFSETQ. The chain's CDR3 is CASSWGLAGKETQYF. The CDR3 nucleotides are TGCGCCAGCAGCTGGGGACTAGCGGGAAAAGAGACCCAGTACTTC.

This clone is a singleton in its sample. As DNA, the CDR3 is TGTGCCAGCAGCTTCGGCAGGGCGAATCAGCCCCAGCATTTT. Encoded protein: CASSFGRANQPQHF. The chain is built from TRBV5-5 and TRBJ1-5; weak D call: TRBD1 (5 bases). The CDR3 consists of 14 residues. V was shortened by 2 bases and J by 4 bases, with 10 bases between the two germline ends. Per germline, CDR1 SGHKS and CDR2 YYEKEE (reference sequence).

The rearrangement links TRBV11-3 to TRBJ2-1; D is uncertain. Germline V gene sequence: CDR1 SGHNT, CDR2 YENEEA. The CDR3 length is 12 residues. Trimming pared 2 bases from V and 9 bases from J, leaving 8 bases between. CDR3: CASSLPVGEQFF. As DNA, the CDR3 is TGTGCCAGCAGCTTACCCGTAGGTGAGCAGTTCTTC. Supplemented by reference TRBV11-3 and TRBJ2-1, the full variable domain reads EAGVVQSPRYKIIEKKQPVAFWCNPISGHNTLYWYLQNLGQGPELLIRYENEEAVDDSQLPKDRFSAERLKGVDSTLKIQPAELGDSAVYLCASSLPVGEQFFGPGTRLTVL.

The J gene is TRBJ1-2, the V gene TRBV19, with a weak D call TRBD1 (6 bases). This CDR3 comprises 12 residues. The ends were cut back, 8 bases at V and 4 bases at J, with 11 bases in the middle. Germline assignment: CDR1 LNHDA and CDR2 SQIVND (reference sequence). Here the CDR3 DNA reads TGTGCCAGTTCTGACAGGAGCTATGGCTACACCTTC. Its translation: CASSDRSYGYTF. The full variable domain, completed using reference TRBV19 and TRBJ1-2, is DGGITQSPKYLFRKEGQNVTLSCEQNLNHDAMYWYRQDPGQGLRLIYYSQIVNDFQKGDIAEGYSVSREKKESFPLTVTSAQKNPTAFYLCASSDRSYGYTFGSGTRLTVV.

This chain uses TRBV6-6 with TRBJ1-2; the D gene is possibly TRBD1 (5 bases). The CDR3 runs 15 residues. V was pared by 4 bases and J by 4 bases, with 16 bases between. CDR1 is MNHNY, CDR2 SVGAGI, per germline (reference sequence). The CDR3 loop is CASSLAGDGSYGYTF. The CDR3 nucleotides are TGTGCCAGCAGTTTAGCGGGGGATGGAAGCTATGGCTACACCTTC.

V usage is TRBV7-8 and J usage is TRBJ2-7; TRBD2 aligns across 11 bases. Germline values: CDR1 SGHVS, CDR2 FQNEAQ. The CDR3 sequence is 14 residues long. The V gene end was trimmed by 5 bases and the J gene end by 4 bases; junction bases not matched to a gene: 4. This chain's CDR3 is CASSVSGREYEQYF. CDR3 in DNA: TGTGCCAGCAGCGTTAGCGGGAGGGAGTACGAGCAGTACTTC.

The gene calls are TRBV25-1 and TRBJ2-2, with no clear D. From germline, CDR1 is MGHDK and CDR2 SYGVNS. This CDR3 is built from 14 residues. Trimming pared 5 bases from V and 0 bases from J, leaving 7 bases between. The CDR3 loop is CASSLPSNTGELFF. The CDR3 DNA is TGTGCCAGCAGTCTACCGTCGAACACCGGGGAGCTGTTTTTT.

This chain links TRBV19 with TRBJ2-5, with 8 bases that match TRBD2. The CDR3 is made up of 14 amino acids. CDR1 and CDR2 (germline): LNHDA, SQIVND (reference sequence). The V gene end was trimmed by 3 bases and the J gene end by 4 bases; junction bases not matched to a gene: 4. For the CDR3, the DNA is TGTGCCAGTAGTATCAGTCTAGCGGGAGAGACCCAGTACTTC. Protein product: CASSISLAGETQYF. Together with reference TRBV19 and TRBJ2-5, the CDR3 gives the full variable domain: DGGITQSPKYLFRKEGQNVTLSCEQNLNHDAMYWYRQDPGQGLRLIYYSQIVNDFQKGDIAEGYSVSREKKESFPLTVTSAQKNPTAFYLCASSISLAGETQYFGPGTRLLVL.